These 5 T cell receptor beta chains were sequenced from one sample in a study of T cells expressing NK-cell markers. Reprocessing the 5' RACE reads, TCRdb reports a single entry for every CDR3 protein and omits DNA. This table lists 500,000 or so distinct CDR3 sequences. Sequencing used blood T cells: a sorted CD56 or NKG2C T cell subset, CD4+ or CD8+ T cells, or bulk PBMC T cells (not recorded which). The receptor set was obtained from a man aged 18 to 30 in good health.

The chain carries TRBV20-1 and TRBJ1-5; the D call from TCRdb, TRBD1, cannot be confirmed without DNA. The CDR3 consists of 14 residues. The V gene's germline CDR1 is DFQATT and CDR2 SNEGSKA (reference sequence). The chain's CDR3 is CSTKSGQAYQPQHF.

The chain recombines TRBV4-2 with TRBJ2-1; TCRdb's D call, TRBD2, is unchecked because there is no DNA. Germline V gives CDR1 LGHNA, CDR2 YNFKEQ. There are 17 residues in the CDR3. CDR3 amino acids: CASSQVKGRSSYNEQFF.

The CDR3 sequence is CASSMDRVDGYTF. This chain connects TRBV6-1 to TRBJ1-2; TCRdb lists TRBD1, though no DNA is available to test this call. The CDR3 totals 13 residues. Germline loops: CDR1 MNHNS, CDR2 SASEGT.

V gene TRBV7-6 combines with J gene TRBJ2-2; the TRBD2 assignment by TCRdb is unverifiable without DNA. Germline V gene sequence: CDR1 SGHVS, CDR2 FNYEAQ. This CDR3 has 15 residues. The CDR3 sequence: CASSTPGLHTGELFF.

This chain uses TRBV11-2 with TRBJ2-7; TCRdb lists TRBD1, though no DNA is available to test this call. There are 18 residues in the CDR3. The germline CDR1 and CDR2 sequences are SGHAT and FQNNGV. CDR3 loop: CASSFWELSRGLSYEQYF.